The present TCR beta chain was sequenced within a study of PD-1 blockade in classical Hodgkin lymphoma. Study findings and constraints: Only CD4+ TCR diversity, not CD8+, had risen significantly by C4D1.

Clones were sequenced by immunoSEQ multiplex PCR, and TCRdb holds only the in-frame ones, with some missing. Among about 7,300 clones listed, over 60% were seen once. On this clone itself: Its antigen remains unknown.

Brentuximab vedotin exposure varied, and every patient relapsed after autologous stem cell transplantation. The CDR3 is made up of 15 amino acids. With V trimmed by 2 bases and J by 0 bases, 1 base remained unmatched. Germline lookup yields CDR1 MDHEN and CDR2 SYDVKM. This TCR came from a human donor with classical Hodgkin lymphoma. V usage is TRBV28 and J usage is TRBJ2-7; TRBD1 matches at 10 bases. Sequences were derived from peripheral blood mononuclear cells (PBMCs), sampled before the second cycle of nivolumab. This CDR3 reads CASSLRTGGSYEQYF. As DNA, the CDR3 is TGTGCCAGCAGTTTAAGGACAGGGGGCTCCTACGAGCAGTACTTC.